What follows is one T cell receptor (beta chain) and its context. Both TCR beta VDJ combination and CDR3 sequence profiling were carried out. Genomic DNA was the template for this profiling. TCRdb re-called the reads with MiXCR, one entry per CDR3 protein. The table has around 180,000 distinct CDR3 sequences, about 60% seen once. Germline values: CDR1 SGHTA, CDR2 FQGNSA. The V and J ends lost 3 bases and 8 bases, in that order; junction bases with no gene match: 9. The CDR3 runs 15 residues. The data stem from a study of CD8+CD57+ T cells in acquired aplastic anemia. The sample taken for sequencing was sorted CD4+, CD8+, or CD8+CD57+ T cells (not recorded which) from PBMCs. This receptor was taken from a human donor in good health. This sequence joins TRBV7-2 and TRBJ1-2; 10 bases line up with TRBD1. The DNA of the CDR3 is TGTGCCAGCAGCTTGGACAGACAGGGGGCGGGCGGCTACACCTTC. This encodes CASSLDRQGAGGYTF.